The sequence of this TCR beta chain was determined in a study of blood T cell repertoires in COVID-19. Turning to the study itself: PBMCs, B-cell-depleted T cells, or T cells provided the cDNA or gDNA that made up the material.

Under the authors' procedure: From reference gene primer amplification, estimates of nucleated cell counts were derived. TCRdb's copy holds only in-frame clones and misses some; the assay was immunoSEQ multiplex PCR. That table furnishes V, J and clone size, whereas the DNA furnished D and trimming. The table records roughly 300,000 clones, approximately 88% of them present only once. This CDR3 contains 14 residues. Germline-derived CDR1 and CDR2 are LNHDA and SQIVND (reference sequence). Trimming removed 4 bases at V and 0 bases at J, with 8 bases between. The sequenced sample was peripheral blood. The TCR comes from a man between 18 and 35 years old who had recovered from COVID-19. This rearrangement joins TRBV19 to TRBJ2-3, with D possibly TRBD2 on 5 matching bases. The CDR3 region is CASSTTGSTDTQYF. The CDR3 region has the DNA TGTGCCAGTAGTACCACGGGGAGCACAGATACGCAGTATTTT.